These T cell receptor beta chains were read from a single sample in a study of T cell repertoires in cytomegalovirus infection. TCRdb recomputed calls from the reads with MiXCR, one row per CDR3 protein. The sample gives fewer than 300,000 distinct CDR3 sequences, roughly a quarter of which show up once; roughly 13% is in the top ten. What was sequenced was PBMCs. These receptors were collected from a human donor in good health (CMV status not recorded). Some clones in this sample may be carry-over from other donors' samples. CDR3s include the opening cysteine and the closing phenylalanine or tryptophan. D genes are given only for firm matches. Clone size is not always given. Where it is, it says once, few, many or a class for expanded clones.

J,V,size,D,DNA,CDR3
TRBJ2-5,TRBV7-2,many,-,TGTGCCAGCAGCCGCGGTACCAGGGAGACCCAGTACTTC,CASSRGTRETQYF
TRBJ2-5,TRBV29-1,few,TRBD1,TGCAGCGTTGATATGGGACAGGGGGAGACCCAGTACTTC,CSVDMGQGETQYF
TRBJ2-7,TRBV28,-,TRBD1,TGTGCCAGCGCCATGACAGGGGCCTACGAGCAGTACTTC,CASAMTGAYEQYF
TRBJ2-3,TRBV10-3,-,TRBD1,TGTGCCATCAGGAACAGGGGGGCCCCCGATACGCAGTATTTT,CAIRNRGAPDTQYF
TRBJ2-2,TRBV11-2,many,TRBD1,TGTGCCAGCAGCATCATACAGGGGACCGGGGAGCTGTTTTTT,CASSIIQGTGELFF
TRBJ2-1,TRBV6-5,many,-,TGTGCCAGCAGTTACGACGGCGGTTCCTACAATGAGCAGTTCTTC,CASSYDGGSYNEQFF
TRBJ1-1,TRBV18,few,-,TGTGCCAGCTCACCGCCTGGGCGACCCCGGAGGACTGAAGCTTTCTTT,CASSPPGRPRRTEAFF
TRBJ2-5,TRBV7-2,many,-,TGTGCCAGCAAGGATTCCCCCCAAGAGACCCAGTACTTC,CASKDSPQETQYF
TRBJ2-5,TRBV20-1,few,-,TGCAGTGCTCCCCATACGCGAGGGGGTCAAGAGACCCAGTACTTC,CSAPHTRGGQETQYF
TRBJ2-2,TRBV29-1,once,-,TGCAGCGTCAATCCGGGACCGTCATCCGGGGAGCTGTTTTTT,CSVNPGPSSGELFF
TRBJ2-7,TRBV7-6,-,TRBD1,TGTGCCAGCAGCAACCTACAGGGGTCCCCCTGGGGAGAGCAGTACTTC,CASSNLQGSPWGEQYF
TRBJ2-3,TRBV7-2,few,TRBD2,TGTGCCAGCAGCTTTCTTGCTAGCGGGGGGAGCGCAGATACGCAGTATTTT,CASSFLASGGSADTQYF
TRBJ2-1,TRBV12-3/TRBV12-4,-,-,TGTGCCAGCAGCCCCAGTAGCTGGGCATACAATGAGCAGTTCTTC,CASSPSSWAYNEQFF
TRBJ2-1,TRBV7-8,-,TRBD2,TGTGCCAGCAGCTTAGCACTAGCGGAAGAAAATGAGCAGTTCTTC,CASSLALAEENEQFF
TRBJ2-2,TRBV29-1,-,-,TGCAGCGTTGAAGAGTCACAGGGGGAGCTGTTTTTT,CSVEESQGELFF
TRBJ1-4,TRBV12-3/TRBV12-4,-,TRBD1,TGTGCCAGCAGTTTGGGACAGGCCAACTCGGAAAAACTGTTTTTT,CASSLGQANSEKLFF
TRBJ1-2,TRBV30,-,TRBD1,TGTGCCTGGATGAGACAGGGCTATGGCTACACCTTC,CAWMRQGYGYTF
TRBJ2-2,TRBV29-1,few,-,TGCAGCGTTCAAAGCAGTTTGAACACCGGGGAGCTGTTTTTT,CSVQSSLNTGELFF
TRBJ2-1,TRBV28,-,TRBD2,TGTGCCAGCAGTGGACGGGGGGGCCCCTACAATGAGCAGTTCTTC,CASSGRGGPYNEQFF
TRBJ2-1,TRBV7-6,few,TRBD1,TGTGCCAGCAGCCAAACAGTAGGGACAGAAACAGGGGAGCAGTTCTTC,CASSQTVGTETGEQFF
TRBJ2-4,TRBV5-4,many,-,TGTGCCAGCAGCTCTCTCACAGGGACTTCTGAAAACATTCAGTACTTC,CASSSLTGTSENIQYF
TRBJ2-5,TRBV29-1,few,TRBD2,TGCAGCGCCGGTGGCGGGCTAGCGGGGGCAGAGACCCAGTACTTC,CSAGGGLAGAETQYF
TRBJ1-1,TRBV7-2,many,-,TGTGCCAGCAGCTTGATTTCAGGGAACACTGAAGCTTTCTTT,CASSLISGNTEAFF
TRBJ1-5,TRBV6-5,many,-,TGTGCCAGCAATTACTCGCCGCAGGGCAATCAGCCCCAGCATTTT,CASNYSPQGNQPQHF
TRBJ2-7,TRBV6-1,-,-,TGTGCCAGCAGTGCGGGACGGGACTACGAGCAGTACTTC,CASSAGRDYEQYF
TRBJ1-1,TRBV7-9,-,-,TGTGCCAGCAGCCAACTGATCAACACTGAAGCTTTCTTT,CASSQLINTEAFF
TRBJ2-1,TRBV7-8,many,TRBD2,TGTGCCAGCAGCTTAGAAACGGGAGGGTACAATGAGCAGTTCTTC,CASSLETGGYNEQFF
TRBJ2-1,TRBV6-5,few,TRBD2,TGTGCCAGCAGTTACCTCCGGGAGGGTGAGCAGTTCTTC,CASSYLREGEQFF
TRBJ2-5,TRBV6-5,few,-,TGTGCCAGCAGTTACTATAGGGGCGAAGAGACCCAGTACTTC,CASSYYRGEETQYF
TRBJ2-3,TRBV11-2,few,-,TGTGCCAGCAGACCATTAGGGCTGGCGGATACGCAGTATTTT,CASRPLGLADTQYF
TRBJ1-5,TRBV7-2,many,TRBD1,TGTGCCAGCAGCGCGATTCGACAGGGTCACAATCAGCCCCAGCATTTT,CASSAIRQGHNQPQHF
TRBJ2-7,TRBV29-1,-,-,TGCAGCGTTGGCCAGGGTGAGAGATCGCAGTACTTC,CSVGQGERSQYF
TRBJ1-1,TRBV25-1,-,-,TGTGCCAGCAGTGACCCCCGACAGATGAACACTGAAGCTTTCTTT,CASSDPRQMNTEAFF
TRBJ2-5,TRBV20-1,few,-,TGCAGTGCTAGAAGACTAGGTTTGCCCCAAGAGACCCAGTACTTC,CSARRLGLPQETQYF
TRBJ1-1,TRBV7-6,many,TRBD1,TGTGCCAGCAGCTCATGGGACAGCGAGAACACTGAAGCTTTCTTT,CASSSWDSENTEAFF